These 20 T cell receptor beta chains came from one sample sequenced in a study of blood T cell repertoires in COVID-19. Clones were sequenced by immunoSEQ multiplex PCR, and TCRdb holds only the in-frame ones, with some missing. This sample has some 130,000 clones; around 88% occur once, and the top ten carry 9% to 12%. Sequences were obtained from peripheral blood. All receptors derive from a man between 45 and 60 years old with acute or convalescent COVID-19.

This chain connects TRBV19 to TRBJ2-1; 8 positions agree with TRBD2. This CDR3 has 15 residues. Germline-derived CDR1 and CDR2 are LNHDA and SQIVND (reference sequence). The junction had 13 bases not matched to a gene; V was cut back by 6 bases and J by 9 bases. The CDR3 loop reads CASSSTSVVPLEQFF. Here the CDR3 DNA reads TGTGCCAGTAGCTCGACTAGCGTCGTCCCCCTTGAGCAGTTCTTC.

The chain links TRBV18 to TRBJ2-6; D is ambiguous. Trimming left V 3 bases short and J 0 bases short, with 9 bases between. This CDR3 comprises 16 residues. CDR1 KGHSH and CDR2 LQKENI come from the germline V gene. The CDR3, as DNA: TGTGCCAGCTCACCGACACAGAGCTCTGGGGCCAACGTCCTGACTTTC. It codes for CASSPTQSSGANVLTF.

For the CDR3, the DNA is TGTGCCAGCAGCCAATCGGTGGGCGTAAGCACCGGGGAGCTGTTTTTT. The encoded protein is CASSQSVGVSTGELFF. This chain links TRBV14 with TRBJ2-2; D gene uncertain. Germline V CDR1 and CDR2: SGHDN, FVKESK. The CDR3 consists of 16 residues. V shed 2 bases and J shed 4 bases, with 14 bases lying between them.

This rearrangement joins TRBV30 to TRBJ2-2; 11 positions agree with TRBD1. The germline CDR1 and CDR2 sequences are GTSNPN and SVGIG (reference sequence). The CDR3 is made up of 12 amino acids. Trimming at V came to 7 bases and at J to 8 bases, leaving 3 bases not matched to a gene. The CDR3 is CAFGQGAGELFF. The CDR3 DNA reads as TGTGCCTTCGGACAGGGGGCAGGGGAGCTGTTTTTT.

This rearrangement joins TRBV21-1 to TRBJ2-1; the table's D gene call, TRBD1, was not cross checked with the DNA. TRBV21-1 is tagged as a pseudogene. The CDR3 length is 18 residues. The CDR3 spells CASSKLYRAPRHYNEQFF. In DNA, the CDR3 is TGTGCCAGCAGCAAATTGTACAGGGCGCCTAGACACTACAATGAGCAGTTCTTC.

The sample holds one count of this clone. This chain links TRBV3-1 (or the pseudogene TRBV3-2) with TRBJ2-3; 9 bases agree with TRBD2. This CDR3 region has 13 residues. Germline V CDR1 and CDR2: LGHDT, YNNKEL (reference sequence). V dropped 5 bases and J dropped 5; count of bases not matched to a gene: 2. In DNA form, the CDR3 reads TGTGCCAGCAGCGCGGGGGGGGGAGATACGCAGTATTTT. Its protein is CASSAGGGDTQYF.

The chain couples TRBV2 to TRBJ2-1, with D possibly TRBD1 on 6 matching bases. This CDR3 has 13 residues. V lost 8 bases and J 6 bases, leaving 14 bases between the germline ends. Germline values: CDR1 SNHLY, CDR2 FYNNEI. The CDR3 region is CASSSSRGNEQFF. The CDR3 coding sequence is TGTGCCAGCTCCTCCTCCAGGGGCAATGAGCAGTTCTTC.

V and J are TRBV5-1 and TRBJ2-3; no clear D. Germline assignment: CDR1 SGHRS and CDR2 YFSETQ. Trimming took 2 bases from V and 1 from J, leaving 8 bases between them. CDR3 size: 14 residues. CDR3 coding DNA: TGCGCCAGCAGCTTCTTGTCTGGCACAGATACGCAGTATTTT. Translated: CASSFLSGTDTQYF.

V gene TRBV30 combines with J gene TRBJ1-2, with a weak D call TRBD1 (6 bases). CDR1 and CDR2 (germline): GTSNPN, SVGIG (reference sequence). This CDR3 contains 14 residues. V was cut by 3 bases and J by 4 bases, with 15 bases left in between. CDR3 in DNA: TGTGCCTGGAGCCCCGACAGAGGGGGCTATGGCTACACCTTC. Translation gives CAWSPDRGGYGYTF.

V usage is TRBV5-8 and J usage is TRBJ1-2; 8 nucleotides align to TRBD1. V lost 4 bases to trimming and J lost 4 bases; unmatched junction nucleotides: 6. Germline V gene sequence: CDR1 SGHTS, CDR2 YDEGEE. The CDR3 has 14 amino acids. CDR3 loop: CASSLGQGVYGYTF. The CDR3 DNA is TGTGCCAGCAGCCTCGGACAGGGTGTCTATGGCTACACCTTC.

The chain carries TRBV18 and TRBJ1-2; D is ambiguous. The germline V and J ends were trimmed by 2 bases and 9 bases, with 13 bases remaining between them. CDR1 and CDR2 (germline): KGHSH, LQKENI. The length of the CDR3 is 13 residues. Here the CDR3 reads CASSPKEGVSYTF. The CDR3 bases are TGTGCCAGCTCACCAAAGGAGGGCGTGAGCTACACCTTC. The whole variable domain, filled in from reference TRBV18 and TRBJ1-2, reads NAGVMQNPRHLVRRRGQEARLRCSPMKGHSHVYWYRQLPEEGLKFMVYLQKENIIDESGMPKERFSAEFPKEGPSILRIQQVVRGDSAAYFCASSPKEGVSYTFGSGTRLTVV.

The chain links TRBV5-1 to TRBJ2-6; 9 positions agree with TRBD1. V trimming: 4 bases; J trimming: 4 bases; junction bases outside the gene matches: 12. This CDR3 is 18 amino acids long. From germline, CDR1 is SGHRS and CDR2 YFSETQ. For the CDR3, the DNA is TGCGCCAGCAGCCCTACATGGGGACAGGGTTCCGGGGCCAACGTCCTGACTTTC. Translation: CASSPTWGQGSGANVLTF. Looking up the rest from reference TRBV5-1 and TRBJ2-6 gives the full variable domain: KAGVTQTPRYLIKTRGQQVTLSCSPISGHRSVSWYQQTPGQGLQFLFEYFSETQRNKGNFPGRFSGRQFSNSRSEMNVSTLELGDSALYLCASSPTWGQGSGANVLTFGAGSRLTVL.

The V and J genes are TRBV10-3 and TRBJ1-2; a possible D gene is TRBD1 (5 bases). V was pared by 5 bases and J by 4 bases, with 11 bases between. Germline V lookup: CDR1 ENHRY, CDR2 SYGVKD. CDR3 length: 13 residues. The CDR3 sequence is CAISWGEVYGYTF. The CDR3 DNA reads as TGTGCCATCAGTTGGGGGGAGGTCTATGGCTACACCTTC.

V usage is TRBV5-1 and J usage is TRBJ2-1; D is uncertain. This CDR3 comprises 15 residues. Germline CDR1 SGHRS, CDR2 YFSETQ. Deletions cut 0 bases from V and 0 bases from J, with 7 bases between. DNA for the CDR3: TGCGCCAGCAGCTTGGGGTACAGCTCCTACAATGAGCAGTTCTTC. Translated, it gives CASSLGYSSYNEQFF.

This rearrangement joins TRBV2 to TRBJ1-1; D perhaps matches TRBD1 (6 bases). Germline CDR1 SNHLY, CDR2 FYNNEI. The CDR3 loop spans 13 amino acids. Deletions cut 5 bases from V and 1 base from J, with 8 bases between. The CDR3 bases are TGTGCCAGCAGTCCGACAGGGAACACTGAAGCTTTCTTT. Translation: CASSPTGNTEAFF.

The chain has TRBV7-2 and TRBJ1-1; possibly TRBD1 for D (5 bases). This CDR3 has 12 amino acids. In germline, CDR1 is SGHTA, CDR2 FQGNSA. V lost 4 bases, J lost 7 bases, and 10 bases lay in between. The CDR3 is CASSWRQGEAFF. The CDR3 nucleotides read TGTGCCAGCAGCTGGCGGCAGGGTGAAGCTTTCTTT.

This clone was recorded at least ten times. Other DNA sequences in the same sample also yield this CDR3. This chain links TRBV2 with TRBJ1-2, with 9 bases fitting TRBD1. The junction had 7 bases not matched to a gene; V was cut back by 6 bases and J by 2 bases. This CDR3 is 15 amino acids long. Germline V lookup: CDR1 SNHLY, CDR2 FYNNEI. The CDR3 region is CASSLTGGANYGYTF. CDR3 nucleotides: TGTGCCAGCAGCTTAACAGGGGGCGCGAACTATGGCTACACCTTC.

V is TRBV19 and J is TRBJ1-6, with 9 bases that match TRBD1. The germline gives CDR1 LNHDA, CDR2 SQIVND (reference sequence). Trimming removed 3 bases from V and 6 bases from J; junction bases left unmatched: 6. The CDR3 consists of 16 residues. CDR3 nucleotides: TGTGCCAGTAGTATTCCGGGACAGGGTTTTAATTCACCCCTCCACTTT. Encoded protein: CASSIPGQGFNSPLHF. The full variable domain, rest sourced from reference TRBV19 and TRBJ1-6, is DGGITQSPKYLFRKEGQNVTLSCEQNLNHDAMYWYRQDPGQGLRLIYYSQIVNDFQKGDIAEGYSVSREKKESFPLTVTSAQKNPTAFYLCASSIPGQGFNSPLHFGNGTRLTVT.

V usage is TRBV2 and J usage is TRBJ1-2; the D gene is possibly TRBD1 (6 bases). This CDR3 region has 14 residues. Germline V gives CDR1 SNHLY, CDR2 FYNNEI. V dropped 3 bases and J dropped 8 bases, with 16 bases sitting between them. CDR3 DNA: TGTGCCAGCAGTGACCGCAGGGGATCAAACGGCTACACCTTC. This gives the protein CASSDRRGSNGYTF.

The CDR3 bases are TGTGCCAGTCCGACAGGCCGCTATGGCTACACCTTC. Protein: CASPTGRYGYTF. The chain joins TRBV27 to TRBJ1-2, with D maybe TRBD1 (6 bases). V was cut by 9 bases and J by 4 bases, with 12 bases left in between. CDR3 size: 12 residues. Germline assignment: CDR1 MNHEY and CDR2 SMNVEV (reference sequence).